This TCR beta chain originates from a study of control samples from healthy donors and cancer patients. Assay used: immunoSEQ multiplex PCR; TCRdb lists only in-frame clones, some missing. The top ten clones hold about 5.9% of a sample with about 110,000 clones, 82% of them seen once. V shed 2 bases, J shed 2 bases, and the junction held 4 bases outside the gene matches. There are 14 residues in the CDR3. The germline V gene encodes CDR1 GTSNPN and CDR2 SVGIG (reference sequence). Material: blood. The sequence derives from a young man in good health. The chain has TRBV30 and TRBJ2-7; 9 positions match TRBD1. The CDR3 loop reads CAWSTGTGTYEQYF. CDR3 nucleotide sequence: TGTGCCTGGAGTACCGGGACAGGGACCTACGAGCAGTACTTC.